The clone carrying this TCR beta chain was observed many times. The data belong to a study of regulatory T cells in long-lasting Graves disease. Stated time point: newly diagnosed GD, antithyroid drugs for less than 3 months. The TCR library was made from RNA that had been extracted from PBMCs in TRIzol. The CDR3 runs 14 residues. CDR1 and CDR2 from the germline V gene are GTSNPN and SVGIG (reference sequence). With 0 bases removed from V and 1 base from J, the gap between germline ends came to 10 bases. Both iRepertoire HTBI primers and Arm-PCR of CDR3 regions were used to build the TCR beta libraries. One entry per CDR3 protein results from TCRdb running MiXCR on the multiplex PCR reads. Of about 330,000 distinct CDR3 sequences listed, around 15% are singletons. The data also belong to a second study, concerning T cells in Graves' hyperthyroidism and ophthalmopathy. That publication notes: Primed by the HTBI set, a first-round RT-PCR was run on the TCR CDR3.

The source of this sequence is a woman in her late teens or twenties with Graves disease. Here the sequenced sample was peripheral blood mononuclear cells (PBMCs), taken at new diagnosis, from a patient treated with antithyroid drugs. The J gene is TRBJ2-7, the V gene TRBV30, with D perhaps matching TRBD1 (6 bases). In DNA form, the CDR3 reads TGTGCCTGGAGTGTTACGACAGGTTCCTACGAGCAGTACTTC. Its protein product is CAWSVTTGSYEQYF.